A single T cell receptor beta chain is shown here with its context. This entry comes from a study of shared clonotypes between healthy human individuals. Study-wide context: The study used three CD4 naive, three CD4 memory, two CD8 naive and one CD8 memory plate per donor.

Clones were read by immunoSEQ multiplex PCR, and TCRdb kept only the in-frame ones, dropping some. The sample shows roughly 680,000 clones, 72% of them seen only once. This CDR3 region has 15 residues. After removal of 2 bases from V and 2 bases from J, the junction contained 2 bases not matched to a gene. CDR1 is SGHTA, CDR2 FQGTGA, per germline. This clonotype originated in a woman aged 30 to 39 in good health. The V and J genes are TRBV7-3 and TRBJ2-1; 8 bases map to TRBD2. Specimen: memory CD4+ T cells sorted from blood. The subset is: CD45RA-negative fraction. CDR3 protein: CASSLDGRAYNEQFF. CDR3 DNA: TGTGCCAGCAGCTTAGACGGGAGGGCCTACAATGAGCAGTTCTTC.